The rows below give T cell receptor beta chains drawn from one sample of a study of T cell responses to AZD1222 COVID-19 vaccine. The assay was immunoSEQ multiplex PCR, and TCRdb's table has in-frame clones only and misses some. The repertoire holds 150,000 to 200,000 clones, with 70% to 90% as singletons. Sequenced material: peripheral blood, taken on day 0 of AZD1222 vaccination. The receptors were gathered from an adult in good health. The CDR3 runs from the conserved cysteine through the conserved F or W. The D gene is left open where the match is weak. A clone size is listed for some rows: how often the clone was seen (once, few, many), or a class if it is expanded.

clone size: -
D gene: -
J gene: TRBJ1-5
V gene: TRBV18
CDR3 protein: CASSPLRREQPQHF
CDR3 DNA: TGTGCCAGCTCACCCCTCCGGAGAGAGCAGCCCCAGCATTTT

clone size: -
D gene: -
J gene: TRBJ1-3
V gene: TRBV9
CDR3 protein: CASSVDEGLGRNTIYF
CDR3 DNA: TGTGCCAGCAGCGTAGATGAGGGATTGGGGAGAAACACCATATATTTT

clone size: -
D gene: TRBD1
J gene: TRBJ1-6
V gene: TRBV19
CDR3 protein: CASRGTGDSPLHF
CDR3 DNA: TGTGCCAGTAGGGGGACAGGGGATTCACCCCTCCACTTT

clone size: -
D gene: TRBD1
J gene: TRBJ2-3
V gene: TRBV2
CDR3 protein: CASSATGLRGDTQYF
CDR3 DNA: TGTGCCAGCAGTGCGACAGGGCTTCGCGGAGATACGCAGTATTTT

clone size: -
D gene: -
J gene: TRBJ1-2
V gene: TRBV13
CDR3 protein: CASGRGNYGYTF
CDR3 DNA: TGTGCCAGCGGGAGGGGTAACTATGGCTACACCTTC

clone size: -
D gene: -
J gene: TRBJ2-2
V gene: TRBV19
CDR3 protein: CASSGSGNTGELFF
CDR3 DNA: TGTGCCAGTAGTGGATCAGGGAACACCGGGGAGCTGTTTTTT

clone size: -
D gene: -
J gene: TRBJ1-5
V gene: TRBV6-5
CDR3 protein: CASSSGGSNQPQHF
CDR3 DNA: TGTGCCAGCAGTTCCGGGGGCAGCAATCAGCCCCAGCATTTT

clone size: -
D gene: -
J gene: TRBJ2-7
V gene: TRBV4-1
CDR3 protein: CASSPQSDTSYEQYF
CDR3 DNA: TGCGCCAGCAGCCCCCAATCGGACACATCCTACGAGCAGTACTTC

clone size: -
D gene: -
J gene: TRBJ2-1
V gene: TRBV9
CDR3 protein: CASSVRVGGYNEQFF
CDR3 DNA: TGTGCCAGCAGCGTAAGGGTGGGGGGATACAATGAGCAGTTCTTC

clone size: once
D gene: TRBD2
J gene: TRBJ2-2
V gene: TRBV7-2
CDR3 protein: CASSLDPGGWTGELFF
CDR3 DNA: TGTGCCAGCAGCTTAGATCCGGGGGGGTGGACCGGGGAGCTGTTTTTT

clone size: once
D gene: -
J gene: TRBJ1-4
V gene: TRBV18
CDR3 protein: CASSQARGEKLFF
CDR3 DNA: TGTGCCAGCTCACAGGCCAGGGGTGAAAAACTGTTTTTT

clone size: -
D gene: TRBD1
J gene: TRBJ2-5
V gene: TRBV4-1
CDR3 protein: CASSQVGRGRETQYF
CDR3 DNA: TGCGCCAGCAGCCAAGTGGGCAGGGGGCGGGAGACCCAGTACTTC

clone size: -
D gene: TRBD2
J gene: TRBJ2-3
V gene: TRBV6-2/TRBV6-3
CDR3 protein: CASSPLAGVDTQYF
CDR3 DNA: TGTGCCAGCAGCCCTCTAGCGGGGGTTGATACGCAGTATTTT

clone size: -
D gene: TRBD1
J gene: TRBJ2-3
V gene: TRBV5-1
CDR3 protein: CASSARTGGSTDTQYF
CDR3 DNA: TGCGCCAGCAGCGCGCGGACAGGGGGGAGCACAGATACGCAGTATTTT

clone size: -
D gene: -
J gene: TRBJ2-3
V gene: TRBV6-5
CDR3 protein: CASSKVAEDTQYF
CDR3 DNA: TGTGCCAGCAGTAAGGTAGCAGAAGATACGCAGTATTTT

clone size: -
D gene: -
J gene: TRBJ1-2
V gene: TRBV19
CDR3 protein: CASSRDFRGYGYTF
CDR3 DNA: -

clone size: -
D gene: -
J gene: TRBJ1-4
V gene: TRBV30
CDR3 protein: CAWSSGQLNEKLFF
CDR3 DNA: TGTGCCTGGAGTTCTGGACAGCTTAATGAAAAACTGTTTTTT

clone size: -
D gene: -
J gene: TRBJ1-1
V gene: TRBV29-1
CDR3 protein: CSVETGNTEAFF
CDR3 DNA: TGCAGCGTTGAAACTGGGAACACTGAAGCTTTCTTT

clone size: -
D gene: TRBD2
J gene: TRBJ2-5
V gene: TRBV4-1
CDR3 protein: CASSRATGTRSRETQYF
CDR3 DNA: TGCGCCAGCAGCCGGGCTACCGGGACTAGAAGCCGAGAGACCCAGTACTTC

clone size: -
D gene: -
J gene: TRBJ1-2
V gene: TRBV10-3
CDR3 protein: CAISESREANYGYTF
CDR3 DNA: TGTGCCATCAGTGAGTCCAGGGAGGCGAACTATGGCTACACCTTC

clone size: -
D gene: -
J gene: TRBJ2-1
V gene: TRBV21-1
CDR3 protein: CASSHRTARRSLHEQFF
CDR3 DNA: TGTGCCAGCAGCCATAGGACGGCCCGACGATCCCTACATGAGCAGTTCTTC

clone size: -
D gene: TRBD1
J gene: TRBJ1-2
V gene: TRBV10-2
CDR3 protein: CASSSGTGGPVWGGNYGYTF
CDR3 DNA: TGCGCCAGCAGTTCCGGGACAGGGGGCCCCGTATGGGGGGGTAACTATGGCTACACCTTC

clone size: -
D gene: TRBD1
J gene: TRBJ1-1
V gene: TRBV5-6
CDR3 protein: CASSLGDREVPEAFF
CDR3 DNA: TGTGCCAGCAGCTTGGGCGACAGGGAAGTCCCTGAAGCTTTCTTT

clone size: once
D gene: -
J gene: TRBJ1-2
V gene: TRBV30
CDR3 protein: CAWTRLNLWNYGYTF
CDR3 DNA: TGTGCCTGGACAAGGTTGAACCTCTGGAACTATGGCTACACCTTC

clone size: once
D gene: -
J gene: TRBJ1-6
V gene: TRBV6-6
CDR3 protein: CASSYSPGDSPLHF
CDR3 DNA: TGTGCCAGCAGTTATTCCCCGGGGGATTCACCCCTCCACTTT

clone size: -
D gene: -
J gene: TRBJ1-6
V gene: TRBV7-2
CDR3 protein: CASSFSSRGSPLHF
CDR3 DNA: TGTGCCAGCAGCTTCTCCTCGCGGGGTTCACCCCTCCACTTT

clone size: -
D gene: TRBD1
J gene: TRBJ1-5
V gene: TRBV7-2
CDR3 protein: CASSLRTQGAQGNQPQHF
CDR3 DNA: TGTGCCAGCAGCTTACGAACCCAGGGGGCGCAAGGCAATCAGCCCCAGCATTTT

clone size: -
D gene: -
J gene: TRBJ2-3
V gene: TRBV10-2
CDR3 protein: CASRGVDTQYF
CDR3 DNA: TGCGCCAGCCGGGGTGTAGATACGCAGTATTTT

clone size: -
D gene: -
J gene: TRBJ2-5
V gene: TRBV7-9
CDR3 protein: CASSLAMWEEETQYF
CDR3 DNA: TGTGCCAGCAGCTTAGCGATGTGGGAGGAAGAGACCCAGTACTTC

clone size: -
D gene: -
J gene: TRBJ1-1
V gene: TRBV10-1
CDR3 protein: CASSEAGGHTEAFF
CDR3 DNA: TGCGCCAGCAGTGAAGCGGGGGGGCACACTGAAGCTTTCTTT

clone size: -
D gene: -
J gene: TRBJ2-3
V gene: TRBV7-3
CDR3 protein: CASSLRQSSDTQYF
CDR3 DNA: TGTGCCAGCAGCTTACGGCAGAGCTCAGATACGCAGTATTTT

clone size: -
D gene: -
J gene: TRBJ1-5
V gene: TRBV6-2/TRBV6-3
CDR3 protein: CASSYWSQFQPQHF
CDR3 DNA: TGTGCCAGCAGTTACTGGTCCCAGTTTCAGCCCCAGCATTTT

clone size: -
D gene: -
J gene: TRBJ1-5
V gene: TRBV21-1
CDR3 protein: CASSIGGADSNQPQHF
CDR3 DNA: TGTGCCAGCAGCATAGGAGGGGCCGATAGCAATCAGCCCCAGCATTTT

clone size: -
D gene: -
J gene: TRBJ2-2
V gene: TRBV7-3
CDR3 protein: CASSPRGAVTGELFF
CDR3 DNA: TGTGCCAGCAGCCCACGGGGGGCCGTGACCGGGGAGCTGTTTTTT

clone size: -
D gene: -
J gene: TRBJ2-7
V gene: TRBV6-1
CDR3 protein: CASSETGVGSYEQYF
CDR3 DNA: TGTGCCAGCAGTGAAACGGGGGTCGGGTCCTACGAGCAGTACTTC

clone size: -
D gene: -
J gene: TRBJ2-5
V gene: TRBV6-8
CDR3 protein: CASEDRRGQETQYF
CDR3 DNA: TGTGCCAGCGAGGACAGACGCGGCCAAGAGACCCAGTACTTC

clone size: few
D gene: TRBD1
J gene: TRBJ1-6
V gene: TRBV12-3/TRBV12-4
CDR3 protein: CASQDRDNSPLHF
CDR3 DNA: TGTGCCAGCCAGGACAGGGATAATTCACCCCTCCACTTT

clone size: -
D gene: TRBD1
J gene: TRBJ1-1
V gene: TRBV13
CDR3 protein: CASSSQGGQTEAFF
CDR3 DNA: TGTGCCAGCAGCTCTCAGGGGGGACAGACTGAAGCTTTCTTT

clone size: few
D gene: -
J gene: TRBJ1-1
V gene: TRBV28
CDR3 protein: CASSSPPNTEAFF
CDR3 DNA: TGTGCCAGCAGTTCCCCTCCGAACACTGAAGCTTTCTTT

clone size: -
D gene: -
J gene: TRBJ1-1
V gene: TRBV7-2
CDR3 protein: CASSLELGWIEAFF
CDR3 DNA: TGTGCCAGCAGCTTAGAGCTGGGGTGGATTGAAGCTTTCTTT

clone size: -
D gene: -
J gene: TRBJ1-1
V gene: TRBV19
CDR3 protein: CASSIARRTEAFF
CDR3 DNA: TGTGCCAGTAGTATTGCCAGGCGCACTGAAGCTTTCTTT

clone size: -
D gene: -
J gene: TRBJ2-2
V gene: TRBV7-8
CDR3 protein: CASSSGKIAGELFF
CDR3 DNA: TGTGCCAGCAGCTCCGGGAAGATTGCCGGGGAGCTGTTTTTT

clone size: -
D gene: -
J gene: TRBJ2-1
V gene: TRBV5-1
CDR3 protein: CASSLWGPSNEQFF
CDR3 DNA: TGCGCCAGCAGCCTGTGGGGTCCTAGCAATGAGCAGTTCTTC

clone size: -
D gene: -
J gene: TRBJ1-2
V gene: TRBV6-5
CDR3 protein: CASSPGGPFYGYTF
CDR3 DNA: TGTGCCAGCAGCCCGGGGGGGCCTTTCTATGGCTACACCTTC

clone size: -
D gene: -
J gene: TRBJ2-2
V gene: TRBV9
CDR3 protein: CASSVEPGELFF
CDR3 DNA: TGTGCCAGCAGCGTAGAGCCCGGGGAGCTGTTTTTT

clone size: -
D gene: TRBD2
J gene: TRBJ2-2
V gene: TRBV7-7
CDR3 protein: CASSLVAGDLTGELFF
CDR3 DNA: TGTGCCAGCAGCTTAGTTGCGGGGGACCTCACCGGGGAGCTGTTTTTT

clone size: -
D gene: -
J gene: TRBJ1-5
V gene: TRBV2
CDR3 protein: CASRYRANQPQHF
CDR3 DNA: TGTGCCAGCAGGTACAGGGCTAATCAGCCCCAGCATTTT

clone size: -
D gene: -
J gene: TRBJ2-5
V gene: TRBV7-9
CDR3 protein: CASSLSLRRGPETQYF
CDR3 DNA: TGTGCCAGCAGCTTAAGTTTGAGGCGGGGTCCGGAGACCCAGTACTTC

clone size: -
D gene: TRBD1
J gene: TRBJ1-1
V gene: TRBV29-1
CDR3 protein: CSVPPRTGGNTEAFF
CDR3 DNA: TGCAGCGTTCCACCTAGGACAGGGGGGAACACTGAAGCTTTCTTT

clone size: -
D gene: TRBD1
J gene: TRBJ1-1
V gene: TRBV5-8
CDR3 protein: CASSLYRGALNTEAFF
CDR3 DNA: TGTGCCAGCAGCCTGTACAGGGGCGCCTTGAACACTGAAGCTTTCTTT

clone size: -
D gene: -
J gene: TRBJ1-5
V gene: TRBV3-1/TRBV3-2
CDR3 protein: CASSQNPRGIEPQHF
CDR3 DNA: TGTGCCAGCAGCCAAAATCCACGGGGAATAGAGCCCCAGCATTTT

clone size: -
D gene: TRBD2
J gene: TRBJ2-7
V gene: TRBV5-4
CDR3 protein: CASSLHLAGLGDEQYF
CDR3 DNA: TGTGCCAGCAGCCTCCACCTAGCGGGGCTAGGAGACGAGCAGTACTTC

clone size: once
D gene: -
J gene: TRBJ1-2
V gene: TRBV7-8
CDR3 protein: CASSRDIRPIYGYTF
CDR3 DNA: TGTGCCAGCAGCCGAGATATTCGACCTATCTATGGCTACACCTTC

clone size: -
D gene: -
J gene: TRBJ1-2
V gene: TRBV25-1
CDR3 protein: CASSEIRGPNYGYTF
CDR3 DNA: TGTGCCAGCAGTGAGATACGGGGTCCTAACTATGGCTACACCTTC

clone size: -
D gene: -
J gene: TRBJ1-6
V gene: TRBV29-1
CDR3 protein: CSEKGNMSYSPLHF
CDR3 DNA: TGCAGCGAGAAGGGGAATATGAGCTATTCACCCCTCCACTTT

clone size: -
D gene: TRBD1
J gene: TRBJ2-2
V gene: TRBV6-5
CDR3 protein: CASRAGTGGTGELFF
CDR3 DNA: TGTGCCAGCAGGGCCGGGACAGGGGGCACCGGGGAGCTGTTTTTT